This is a list of T cell receptor beta chains from one sample in a study of cytomegalovirus exposure and HLA in healthy donors. TCRdb's copy holds only in-frame clones and misses some; the assay was immunoSEQ multiplex PCR. Among approximately 95,000 clones listed, around 86% were seen once. Sequenced sample: PBMCs. These receptors were taken from a woman between 70 and 85 years old in good health and CMV-seropositive. CDR3s include the opening cysteine and the closing phenylalanine or tryptophan. Each record gives: D gene, clone size, V gene, J gene, CDR3 DNA, CDR3 protein. A D gene is named only where the DNA matches it firmly. Part of the rows lack a size; the others show once, few, many or a class for expanded clones.

>NA|NA|TRBV2|TRBJ2-3
TGTGCCAGCAGTGAAAAGCGGGGCACAGATACGCAGTATTTT
CASSEKRGTDTQYF
>NA|NA|TRBV13|TRBJ1-1
TGTGCCAGCAGCCAGTCCCGGGACTGGGGTCGCGCTGAAGCTTTCTTT
CASSQSRDWGRAEAFF
>NA|NA|TRBV27|TRBJ1-1
TGTGCCAGCAGTTTATCCCACAGGGTACCCGCTTTCTTT
CASSLSHRVPAFF
>TRBD2|NA|TRBV28|TRBJ2-1
TGTGCCAGCAGTAGAGGGACTAGCGGGAGCTACAATGAGCAGTTCTTC
CASSRGTSGSYNEQFF
>NA|few|TRBV5-6|TRBJ2-7
TGTGCCAGCAGCCAGGGGTACGAGCAGTACTTC
CASSQGYEQYF
>NA|NA|TRBV5-4|TRBJ1-2
TGTGCCAGCAGCTCGGGCCGGACAGATAAACTGTATGGCTACACCTTC
CASSSGRTDKLYGYTF
>TRBD1|NA|TRBV29-1|TRBJ2-7
TGCAGCGTTGTCCGGGACAGGGGGCATGGCGAGCAGTACTTC
CSVVRDRGHGEQYF
>NA|NA|TRBV11-2|TRBJ2-1
TGTGCCAGCAGCTTAGCCCAACTATTCAATGAGCAGTTCTTC
CASSLAQLFNEQFF
>TRBD2|NA|TRBV29-1|TRBJ2-3
TGCAGCGGAAGGACTAGCGGGAGCACAGATACGCAGTATTTT
CSGRTSGSTDTQYF
>TRBD2|NA|TRBV19|TRBJ2-7
TGTGCCAGTAGTTTCGGGACTAGCGGGATGAAGCCCTACGAGCAGTACTTC
CASSFGTSGMKPYEQYF
>NA|once|TRBV4-3|TRBJ1-1
TGCGCCAGCAGCGCACAGGAGAACACTGAAGCTTTCTTT
CASSAQENTEAFF
>TRBD2|NA|TRBV9|TRBJ2-7
TGTGCCAGCAGCGTAGGACTAGCGGGTGTCTACGAGCAGTACTTC
CASSVGLAGVYEQYF
>TRBD2|NA|TRBV15|TRBJ2-7
TGTGCCACCAGCAGACCGGGACTAGCGGGAATCTACGAGCAGTACTTC
CATSRPGLAGIYEQYF
>NA|NA|TRBV2|TRBJ2-7
TGTGCCAGCAGCCTCCAGCGGGCCCCCTCCTACGAGCAGTACTTC
CASSLQRAPSYEQYF
>NA|NA|TRBV30|TRBJ2-5
TGTGCCTGGAGTAGGAGTAGCGGATGGCAAGAGACCCAGTACTTC
CAWSRSSGWQETQYF
>TRBD1|NA|TRBV15|TRBJ2-4
TGTGCCACCAGCAGAAGGACAGGGGATGGCAAAAACATTCAGTACTTC
CATSRRTGDGKNIQYF
>TRBD1|NA|TRBV5-1|TRBJ2-1
TGCGCCAGCAGCTTGGTCTCAGGGGGCCCCGATGAGCAGTTCTTC
CASSLVSGGPDEQFF
>NA|NA|TRBV5-4|TRBJ2-7
TGTGCCAGCAGCAAAGGACTCGATAGCTCCTACGAGCAGTACTTC
CASSKGLDSSYEQYF
>NA|NA|TRBV5-6|TRBJ2-2
TGTGCCAGCAGCCCGCAGGGGTCGGACACCGGGGAGCTGTTTTTT
CASSPQGSDTGELFF
>NA|NA|TRBV18|TRBJ1-4
TGTGCCAGCTCACCGGCGGCTAATGAAAAACTGTTTTTT
CASSPAANEKLFF
>NA|NA|TRBV7-2|TRBJ2-5
TGTGCCAGCAGCTTAGACAGTCAAGAGACCCAGTACTTC
CASSLDSQETQYF
>NA|few|TRBV18|TRBJ1-3
TGTGCCAGCTCGCGCGACAGCGACGGAAACACCATATATTTT
CASSRDSDGNTIYF